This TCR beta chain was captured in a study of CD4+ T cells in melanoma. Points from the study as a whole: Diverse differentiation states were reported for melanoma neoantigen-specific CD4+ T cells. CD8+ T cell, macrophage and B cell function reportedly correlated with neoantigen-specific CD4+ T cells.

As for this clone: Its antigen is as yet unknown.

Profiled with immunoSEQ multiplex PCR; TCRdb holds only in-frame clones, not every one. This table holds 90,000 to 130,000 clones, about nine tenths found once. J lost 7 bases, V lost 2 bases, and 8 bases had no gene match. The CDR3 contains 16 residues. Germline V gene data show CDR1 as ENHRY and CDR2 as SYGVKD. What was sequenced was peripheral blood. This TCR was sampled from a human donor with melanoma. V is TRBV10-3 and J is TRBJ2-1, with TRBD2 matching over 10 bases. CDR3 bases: TGTGCCATCAGTGAGAATTCACTAGCGGGGAGGAATGAGCAGTTCTTC. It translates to CAISENSLAGRNEQFF.